The clone carrying this T cell receptor (beta chain) appeared a few times. These data belong to a study of control samples from healthy donors and cancer patients. Trimming shortened V by 1 base and J by 9 bases, and 18 bases separated the two germline ends. Germline CDR1 reads LNHDA; CDR2 reads SQIVND (reference sequence). This CDR3 has 15 residues. Sequencing was performed with immunoSEQ multiplex PCR; in TCRdb, only in-frame clones are kept and a portion is missing. The sample lists 100,000 or so clones; more than 85% were seen once. This clonotype was obtained from a woman in her thirties in good health. The chain carries TRBV19 and TRBJ1-1, with D possibly TRBD1 on 5 matching bases. The source material was blood. The CDR3 here is CASSIGQGSTVKAFF. The CDR3 DNA reads TGTGCCAGTAGTATAGGGCAGGGCTCCACCGTGAAAGCTTTCTTT.